This T cell receptor beta chain was sequenced in a study of long-term antiretroviral therapy in people with HIV. Study-level results: Sampling of blood ran from the mid-2000s to the late 2010s, and older ART regimens were possibly in use.

This CDR3 comprises 12 residues. Assay version v3.0 of immunoSEQ was used, and it was run at survey level. Assay used: immunoSEQ multiplex PCR; TCRdb lists only in-frame clones, some missing. The sample shows 15,000 or so clones, 60% to 80% of them seen only once. Comments on this clone: Its antigen is unidentified.

V and J are TRBV21-1 and TRBJ2-7. TRBV21-1 is flagged as a pseudogene. The sequence came from a woman between 40 and 55 years old with HIV. The sequenced sample was unsorted PBMCs, obtained 0.5 years before starting antiretroviral therapy. This chain's CDR3 is CASSARYYEQYF. CDR3 coding DNA: TGTGCCAGCAGCGCCCGATACTACGAGCAGTACTTC.